The 4 T cell receptor beta chains given below trace back to one sample, sequenced in a study of a mutant IDH1 vaccine in newly diagnosed glioma. Their recognized antigens are unknown. Documented time point: week 35, safety follow-up. One vaccine dose held 300 ug of mutant IDH1 20-mer peptide and came with topical imiquimod. The table came from immunoSEQ multiplex PCR; TCRdb's copy has only in-frame clones and leaves some out. Of 40,000 to 45,000 clones listed, 80% to 85% are singletons. This material consisted of PBMCs, taken from a glioma patient whose treatment included an IDH1 peptide vaccine. The receptors here all came from a woman in her thirties or forties with glioma. Some clones in this sample may be carry-over from other donors' samples.

The chain uses TRBV5-1 and TRBJ2-7; the match to TRBD2 covers 14 bases. Germline-derived CDR1 and CDR2 are SGHRS and YFSETQ. The CDR3 runs to 19 residues. The J segment lost 6 bases and the V segment lost 1 base, leaving 15 bases of the junction unmatched. The chain's CDR3 is CASSLWGTSGSRLVSEQYF. For the CDR3, the DNA is TGCGCCAGCAGCTTGTGGGGGACTAGCGGGAGTAGGTTAGTTTCCGAGCAGTACTTC.

The genes are TRBV14 and TRBJ2-3; tentatively, D is TRBD2 (5 bases). The germline V and J ends were trimmed by 1 base and 8 bases, with 13 bases remaining between them. This CDR3 comprises 14 residues. Germline V lookup: CDR1 SGHDN, CDR2 FVKESK. CDR3 DNA sequence: TGTGCCAGCAGCCAAGGAGCGGCCCTAATTACGCAGTATTTT. Translating gives CASSQGAALITQYF.

The J gene is TRBJ1-1, the V gene TRBV19; D uncertain. The CDR3 loop spans 14 amino acids. In germline, CDR1 is LNHDA, CDR2 SQIVND (reference sequence). Trimming left V 4 bases short and J 1 base short, with 10 bases between. CDR3 region: CASSTWTGNTEAFF. CDR3 DNA sequence: TGTGCCAGTAGTACTTGGACGGGGAACACTGAAGCTTTCTTT.

The chain combines TRBV9 with TRBJ2-7; D unresolved. CDR3 length: 14 residues. Trimming took off 0 bases at V and 1 base at J, with 8 bases between the two ends. The germline CDR1 and CDR2 sequences are SGDLS and YYNGEE. The CDR3 loop is CASSVEPRSYEQYF. The CDR3 DNA sequence: TGTGCCAGCAGCGTAGAACCCAGGTCCTACGAGCAGTACTTC.